This TCR beta chain was observed in a study of T cell responses to AZD1222 COVID-19 vaccine. Study findings and constraints: Donors were chiefly white British, with a greater number of females, and clonal diversity was perhaps underestimated. Nearly half of unique spike-specific TCRs reportedly avoided B.1.351 and B.1.1.7 mutated regions.

From germline, CDR1 is SGHRS and CDR2 YFSETQ. The CDR3 sequence is 16 residues long. Trimming cost V 0 bases and J 3 bases; bases outside gene matches: 7. Of note for this clone: What it binds is unknown.

Measured with immunoSEQ multiplex PCR; TCRdb has only the in-frame clones, and not every one. The data show approximately 140,000 clones, with 70% to 90% seen just once and approximately 3% held by the top ten. The sequencing used peripheral blood, collected on day 0 of AZD1222 vaccination. This TCR was sampled from an adult in good health. V usage is TRBV5-1 and J usage is TRBJ2-5, with 8 bases matching TRBD1. The CDR3 reads CASSLGTGRIEETQYF. Written as DNA, the CDR3 is TGCGCCAGCAGCTTGGGGACAGGGAGGATAGAAGAGACCCAGTACTTC.